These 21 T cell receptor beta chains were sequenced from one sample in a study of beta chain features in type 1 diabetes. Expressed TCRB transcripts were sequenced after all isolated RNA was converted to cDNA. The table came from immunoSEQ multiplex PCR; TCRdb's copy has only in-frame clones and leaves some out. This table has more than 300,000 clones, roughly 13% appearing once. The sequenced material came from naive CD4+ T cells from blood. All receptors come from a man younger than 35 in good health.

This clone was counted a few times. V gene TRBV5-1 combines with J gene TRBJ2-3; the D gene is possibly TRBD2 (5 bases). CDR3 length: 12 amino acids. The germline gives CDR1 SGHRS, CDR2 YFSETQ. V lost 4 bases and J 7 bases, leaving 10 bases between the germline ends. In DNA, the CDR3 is TGCGCCAGCAGCCAGGAGCGGTATACGCAGTATTTT. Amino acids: CASSQERYTQYF.

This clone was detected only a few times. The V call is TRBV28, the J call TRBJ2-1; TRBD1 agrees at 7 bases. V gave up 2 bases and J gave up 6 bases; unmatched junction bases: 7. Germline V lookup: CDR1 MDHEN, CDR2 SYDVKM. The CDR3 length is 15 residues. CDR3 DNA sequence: TGTGCCAGCAGTTTACGTACAGGGGCCCCCAATGAGCAGTTCTTC. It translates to CASSLRTGAPNEQFF. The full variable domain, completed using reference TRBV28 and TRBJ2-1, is DVKVTQSSRYLVKRTGEKVFLECVQDMDHENMFWYRQDPGLGLRLIYFSYDVKMKEKGDIPEGYSVSREKKERFSLILESASTNQTSMYLCASSLRTGAPNEQFFGPGTRLTVL.

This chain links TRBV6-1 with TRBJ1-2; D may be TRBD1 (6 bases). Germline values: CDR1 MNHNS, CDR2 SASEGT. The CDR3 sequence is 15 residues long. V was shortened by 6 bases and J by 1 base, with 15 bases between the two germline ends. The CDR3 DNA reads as TGTGCCAGCAGGGAGTACAGGGCCCTTAACTATGGCTACACCTTC. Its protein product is CASREYRALNYGYTF.

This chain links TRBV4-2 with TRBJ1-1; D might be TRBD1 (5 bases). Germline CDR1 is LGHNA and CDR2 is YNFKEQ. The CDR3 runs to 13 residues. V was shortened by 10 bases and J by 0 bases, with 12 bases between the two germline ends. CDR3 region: CATGGELNTEAFF. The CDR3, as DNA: TGTGCCACCGGGGGGGAGTTGAACACTGAAGCTTTCTTT.

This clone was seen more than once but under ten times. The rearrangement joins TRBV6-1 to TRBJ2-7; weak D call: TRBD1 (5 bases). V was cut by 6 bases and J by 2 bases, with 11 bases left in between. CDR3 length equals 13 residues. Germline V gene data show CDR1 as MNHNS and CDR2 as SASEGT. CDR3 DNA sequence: TGTGCCAGCAGACCCACAGGAACCTACGAGCAGTACTTC. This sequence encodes CASRPTGTYEQYF.

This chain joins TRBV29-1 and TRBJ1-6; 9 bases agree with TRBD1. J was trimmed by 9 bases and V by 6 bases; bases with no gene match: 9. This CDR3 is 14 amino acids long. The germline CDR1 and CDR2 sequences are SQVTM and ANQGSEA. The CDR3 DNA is TGCAGCGTGGTGGAAGGGACAGGGTTTTCACCCCTCCACTTT. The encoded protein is CSVVEGTGFSPLHF.

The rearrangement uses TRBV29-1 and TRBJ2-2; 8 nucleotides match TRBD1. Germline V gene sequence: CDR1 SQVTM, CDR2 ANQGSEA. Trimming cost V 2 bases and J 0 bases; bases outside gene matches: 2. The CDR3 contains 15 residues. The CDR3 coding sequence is TGCAGCGTTGAACAGACAGGGGCGAACACCGGGGAGCTGTTTTTT. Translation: CSVEQTGANTGELFF.

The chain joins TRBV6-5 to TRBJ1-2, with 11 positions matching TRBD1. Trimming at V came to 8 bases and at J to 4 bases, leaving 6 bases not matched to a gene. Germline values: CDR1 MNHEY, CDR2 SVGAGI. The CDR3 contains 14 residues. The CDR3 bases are TGTGCCAGCGGGGGGACAGGGGGTTCCTATGGCTACACCTTC. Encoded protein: CASGGTGGSYGYTF.

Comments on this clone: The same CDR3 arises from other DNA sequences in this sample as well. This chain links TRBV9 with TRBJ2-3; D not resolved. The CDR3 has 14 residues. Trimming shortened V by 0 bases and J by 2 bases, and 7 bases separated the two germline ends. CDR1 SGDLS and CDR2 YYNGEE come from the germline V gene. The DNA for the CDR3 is TGTGCCAGCAGCGTAGGGCCATCCACAGATACGCAGTATTTT. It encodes CASSVGPSTDTQYF.

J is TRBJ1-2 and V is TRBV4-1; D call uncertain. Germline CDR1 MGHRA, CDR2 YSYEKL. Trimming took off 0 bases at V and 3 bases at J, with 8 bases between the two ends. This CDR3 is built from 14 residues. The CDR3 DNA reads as TGCGCCAGCAGCCAAGAAGGAGGAGACTATGGCTACACCTTC. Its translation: CASSQEGGDYGYTF.

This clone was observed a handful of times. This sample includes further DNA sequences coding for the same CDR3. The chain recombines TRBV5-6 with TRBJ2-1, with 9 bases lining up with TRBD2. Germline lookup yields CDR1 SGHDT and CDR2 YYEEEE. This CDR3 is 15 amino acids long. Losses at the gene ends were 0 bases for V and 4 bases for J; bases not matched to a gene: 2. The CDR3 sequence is CASSLGLAAYNEQFF. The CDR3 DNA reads TGTGCCAGCAGCTTGGGACTAGCGGCTTACAATGAGCAGTTCTTC.

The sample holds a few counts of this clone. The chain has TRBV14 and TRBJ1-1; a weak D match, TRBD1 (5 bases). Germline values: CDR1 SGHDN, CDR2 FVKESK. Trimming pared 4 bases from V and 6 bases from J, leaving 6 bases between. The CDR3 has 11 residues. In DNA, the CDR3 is TGTGCCAGCAGCCGGGGCGCTGAAGCTTTCTTT. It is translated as CASSRGAEAFF. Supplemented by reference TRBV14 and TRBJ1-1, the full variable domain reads EAGVTQFPSHSVIEKGQTVTLRCDPISGHDNLYWYRRVMGKEIKFLLHFVKESKQDESGMPNNRFLAERTGGTYSTLKVQPAELEDSGVYFCASSRGAEAFFGQGTRLTVV.

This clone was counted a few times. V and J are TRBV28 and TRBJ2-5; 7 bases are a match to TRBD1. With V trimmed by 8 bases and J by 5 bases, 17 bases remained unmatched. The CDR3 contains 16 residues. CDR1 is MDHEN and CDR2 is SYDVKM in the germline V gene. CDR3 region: CASPPRDRDLWETQYF. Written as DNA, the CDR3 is TGTGCCAGCCCTCCCCGAGACAGGGATCTTTGGGAGACCCAGTACTTC.

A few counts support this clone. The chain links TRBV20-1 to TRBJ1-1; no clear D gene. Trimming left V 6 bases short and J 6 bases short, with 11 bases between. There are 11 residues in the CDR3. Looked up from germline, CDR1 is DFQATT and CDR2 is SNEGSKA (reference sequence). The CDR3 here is CSAPAGPEAFF. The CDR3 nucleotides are TGCAGTGCCCCAGCGGGCCCTGAAGCTTTCTTT.

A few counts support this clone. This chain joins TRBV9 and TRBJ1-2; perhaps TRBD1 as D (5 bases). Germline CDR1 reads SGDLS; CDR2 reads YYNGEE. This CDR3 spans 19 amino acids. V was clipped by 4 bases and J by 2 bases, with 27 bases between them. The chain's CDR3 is CASSPLTGRGGLLNYGYTF. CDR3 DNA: TGTGCCAGCAGCCCCCTTACCGGGAGGGGAGGTCTTCTCAACTATGGCTACACCTTC.

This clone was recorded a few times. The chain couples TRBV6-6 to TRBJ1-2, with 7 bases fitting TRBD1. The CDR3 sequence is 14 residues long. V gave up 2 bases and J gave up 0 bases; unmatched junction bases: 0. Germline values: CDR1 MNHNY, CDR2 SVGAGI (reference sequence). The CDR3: CASSYDRANYGYTF. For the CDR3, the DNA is TGTGCCAGCAGTTACGACAGGGCTAACTATGGCTACACCTTC.

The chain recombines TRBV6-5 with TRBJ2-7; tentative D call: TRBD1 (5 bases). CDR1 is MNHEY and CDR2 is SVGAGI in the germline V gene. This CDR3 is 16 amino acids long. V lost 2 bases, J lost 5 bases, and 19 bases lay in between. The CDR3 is CASSYAASAGFNEQYF. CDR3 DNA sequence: TGTGCCAGCAGTTACGCCGCTTCGGCAGGGTTTAACGAGCAGTACTTC.

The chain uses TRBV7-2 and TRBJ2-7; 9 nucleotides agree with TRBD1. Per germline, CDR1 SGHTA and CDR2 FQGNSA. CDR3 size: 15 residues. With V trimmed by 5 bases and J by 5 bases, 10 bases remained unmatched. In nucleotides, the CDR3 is TGTGCCAGCAGCCCGTATACCGGGACAGGGAACGAGCAGTACTTC. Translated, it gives CASSPYTGTGNEQYF.

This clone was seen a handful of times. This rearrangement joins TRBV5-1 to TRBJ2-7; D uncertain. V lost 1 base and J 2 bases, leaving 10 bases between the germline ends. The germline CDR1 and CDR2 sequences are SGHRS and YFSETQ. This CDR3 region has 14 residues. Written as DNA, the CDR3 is TGCGCCAGCAGCTTGTTGCAGGCACCCTACGAGCAGTACTTC. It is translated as CASSLLQAPYEQYF.

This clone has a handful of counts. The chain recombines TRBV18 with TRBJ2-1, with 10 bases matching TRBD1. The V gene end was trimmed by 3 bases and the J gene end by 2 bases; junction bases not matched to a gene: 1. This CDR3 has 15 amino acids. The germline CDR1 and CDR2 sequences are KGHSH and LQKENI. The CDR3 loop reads CASSPGQGTYNEQFF. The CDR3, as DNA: TGTGCCAGCTCACCGGGACAGGGGACCTACAATGAGCAGTTCTTC.

The CDR3 protein is CASSSSGGYTF. As DNA, the CDR3 is TGTGCCAGCAGTTCTAGCGGTGGCTACACCTTC. The rearrangement uses TRBV28 and TRBJ1-2; no clear D. Germline V lookup: CDR1 MDHEN, CDR2 SYDVKM. The V gene lost 4 bases and the J gene lost 7 bases, with 7 bases spanning the gap. The CDR3 totals 11 residues.